One and the same sample provided the 28 T cell receptor beta chains below, sequenced in a study of human T cells and chemical hapten exposure. Time point noted: pre-sensitization, week 0. The treatment denotes: therapeutic diphenylcyclopropenone sensitization with weekly scalp DPC. One entry per CDR3 protein results from TCRdb running MiXCR on the RACE reads. The profile shows around 92,000 distinct CDR3 sequences, less than 14% of them singletons. Here the sequenced sample was whole blood, taken in connection with sensitization to the hapten diphenylcyclopropenone (DPC). The source of these receptors is a woman aged 60-70 years with alopecia areata. Some clones in this sample may be carry-over from other donors' samples.

This clonotype was seen ten or more times. The chain uses TRBV20-1 and TRBJ2-2; 8 bases fit TRBD1. This CDR3 is 16 amino acids long. The germline CDR1 and CDR2 sequences are DFQATT and SNEGSKA (reference sequence). The trim removed 2 bases at V and 1 base at J, leaving 6 bases unmatched. CDR3 DNA sequence: TGCAGTGCTAGAAACCCGGGACAGGTGAACACCGGGGAGCTGTTTTTT. It encodes CSARNPGQVNTGELFF.

This chain links TRBV29-1 with TRBJ2-2; 9 bases align to TRBD1. Germline loops: CDR1 SQVTM, CDR2 ANQGSEA. Germline trimming cut 7 bases from V and 0 bases from J; bases unmatched to any gene: 6. There are 15 residues in the CDR3. DNA for the CDR3: TGCAGCGCTACAACAGGGGGCACGAACACCGGGGAGCTGTTTTTT. Translating it yields CSATTGGTNTGELFF.

The CDR3: CSARGIQGRYEQYF. For the CDR3, the DNA is TGCAGTGCTAGAGGAATACAGGGCCGCTACGAGCAGTACTTC. V is TRBV20-1 and J is TRBJ2-7, with D maybe TRBD1 (6 bases). Germline loops: CDR1 DFQATT, CDR2 SNEGSKA (reference sequence). V was cut by 1 base and J by 3 bases, with 13 bases left in between. CDR3 length: 14 residues.

This sequence joins TRBV6-5 and TRBJ2-7, with TRBD2 identical over 8 bases. The germline CDR1 and CDR2 sequences are MNHEY and SVGAGI. The trim removed 2 bases at V and 4 bases at J, leaving 1 base unmatched. The CDR3 consists of 13 residues. CDR3 sequence: CASSYASGYEQYF. The CDR3 region has the DNA TGTGCCAGCAGTTACGCTAGCGGGTACGAGCAGTACTTC.

This clonotype appeared many times. The chain carries TRBV3-1 and TRBJ1-1; D call uncertain. Germline V gene sequence: CDR1 LGHDT, CDR2 YNNKEL (reference sequence). The CDR3 length is 13 residues. Trimming took 3 bases from V and 4 from J, leaving 9 bases between them. Written as DNA, the CDR3 is TGTGCCAGCAGCCAGTGGAGCGCCACTGAAGCTTTCTTT. It yields the protein CASSQWSATEAFF.

This clonotype was counted ten times or more. The chain employs TRBV12-3 or TRBV12-4 and TRBJ2-3; TRBD1 might be the D (5 bases). Trimming removed 5 bases from V and 5 bases from J, with 14 bases in between. This CDR3 region has 14 residues. The CDR3 region is CASSLQGPGDTQYF. The CDR3 DNA reads TGTGCCAGCAGTCTGCAGGGTCCCGGAGATACGCAGTATTTT.

This clonotype has at least ten counts. V gene TRBV7-9 combines with J gene TRBJ1-2; D perhaps matches TRBD1 (6 bases). The germline gives CDR1 SEHNR, CDR2 FQNEAQ (reference sequence). This CDR3 spans 14 amino acids. The V end lost 4 bases, the J end lost 0 bases, and 9 bases lay between the germline ends. In nucleotides, the CDR3 is TGTGCCAGCAGCTCTGGACAGACTAACTATGGCTACACCTTC. It translates to CASSSGQTNYGYTF.

This clonotype was detected many times. The V and J genes are TRBV6-6 and TRBJ2-1; TRBD1 agrees at 9 bases. Germline V gene data show CDR1 as MNHNY and CDR2 as SVGAGI (reference sequence). CDR3 size: 15 residues. The ends lost 1 base at V and 5 bases at J; junction bases unmatched: 3. In DNA, the CDR3 is TGTGCCAGCAGTTACTGGGACAGGGCCGACAATGAGCAGTTCTTC. This codes for CASSYWDRADNEQFF.

This clonotype has more than one count but fewer than ten. J is TRBJ2-3 and V is TRBV2, with D unclear. Looked up from germline, CDR1 is SNHLY and CDR2 is FYNNEI. Between the trimmed V and J ends, which lost 7 bases and 5 bases, there was a span of 7 bases. The CDR3 extends over 11 amino acids. CDR3 sequence reads: CASTVIDTQYF. CDR3 in DNA: TGTGCCAGCACGGTAATAGATACGCAGTATTTT. Full variable domain (outside the CDR3, taken from reference TRBV2 and TRBJ2-3): EPEVTQTPSHQVTQMGQEVILRCVPISNHLYFYWYRQILGQKVEFLVSFYNNEISEKSEIFDDQFSVERPDGSNFTLKIRSTKLEDSAMYFCASTVIDTQYFGPGTRLTVL.

This clonotype showed up just a few times. The rearrangement joins TRBV20-1 to TRBJ2-1; 9 bases are a match to TRBD2. From germline, CDR1 is DFQATT and CDR2 SNEGSKA (reference sequence). The length of the CDR3 is 13 residues. The trim removed 6 bases at V and 8 bases at J, leaving 8 bases unmatched. The CDR3 loop reads CSAQGTSSHEQFF. The DNA for the CDR3 is TGCAGTGCGCAGGGGACTAGCAGCCATGAGCAGTTCTTC.

Regarding this clonotype: Possible read error: a much larger clone is one base away. This chain joins TRBV20-1 and TRBJ1-4, with D maybe TRBD1 (5 bases). The ends were cut back, 0 bases at V and 8 bases at J, with 13 bases in the middle. There are 14 residues in the CDR3. Germline-derived CDR1 and CDR2 are DFQATT and SNEGSKA (reference sequence). CDR3 DNA: TGCAGTGCTAGAGACGGGGGTCCGGGGGAAAAACTGTTTTTT. Encoded protein: CSARDGGPGEKLFF.

This clonotype was observed at least ten times. In DNA form, the CDR3 reads TGTGCCTGGAGTGTAGAGTTGGAGACCCAGTACTTC. It is translated as CAWSVELETQYF. This chain joins TRBV30 and TRBJ2-5; no definite D call. Germline lookup yields CDR1 GTSNPN and CDR2 SVGIG (reference sequence). CDR3 size: 12 residues. Trimming removed 0 bases from V and 5 bases from J, with 7 bases in between.

This clonotype has ten or more counts. The chain uses TRBV9 and TRBJ2-7; D possibly uses TRBD1 or TRBD2 (5 bases each). Germline CDR1 is SGDLS and CDR2 is YYNGEE. The length of the CDR3 is 14 residues. V shed 0 bases and J shed 5 bases, with 12 bases lying between them. The CDR3, as DNA: TGTGCCAGCAGCGTAGCAGGGATCGGGGACGAGCAGTACTTC. Amino acid sequence: CASSVAGIGDEQYF.

There are a few counts of this clonotype. The chain combines TRBV3-1 with TRBJ2-1; D uncertain. This CDR3 contains 15 residues. Germline assignment: CDR1 LGHDT and CDR2 YNNKEL (reference sequence). V gave up 0 bases and J gave up 6 bases, with 12 bases separating them. In DNA, the CDR3 is TGTGCCAGCAGCCAAGATGTCGGGTCGGCCAATGAGCAGTTCTTC. Amino acids: CASSQDVGSANEQFF.

This clonotype showed up just a few times. The rearrangement uses TRBV19 and TRBJ2-1; TRBD2 matches 8 bases. Trimming removed 3 bases from V and 3 bases from J; junction bases left unmatched: 10. Germline V gene lookup returns CDR1 LNHDA and CDR2 SQIVND (reference sequence). The CDR3 has 17 amino acids. For the CDR3, the DNA is TGTGCCAGTAGTATGGGTTTTTCGGGGGGGAACTACAATGAGCAGTTCTTC. Translating gives CASSMGFSGGNYNEQFF.

The V call is TRBV3-1, the J call TRBJ1-2; D might be TRBD1 (6 bases). The CDR3 is made up of 14 amino acids. V was clipped by 4 bases and J by 2 bases, with 11 bases between them. From germline, CDR1 is LGHDT and CDR2 YNNKEL (reference sequence). DNA of the CDR3: TGTGCCAGCAGCCGGGGGGCCAAGAACTATGGCTACACCTTC. Its protein product is CASSRGAKNYGYTF.

This clonotype appeared once. V gene TRBV28 combines with J gene TRBJ2-2, with a weak D call TRBD2 (6 bases). This CDR3 region has 18 residues. The germline V and J ends were trimmed by 7 bases and 0 bases, with 21 bases remaining between them. Germline CDR1 is MDHEN and CDR2 is SYDVKM. Written as DNA, the CDR3 is TGTGCCAGCATCAGTGGGAGCGTTGGAGGGACGAACACCGGGGAGCTGTTTTTT. This gives the protein CASISGSVGGTNTGELFF.

This clonotype occurred a few times. The chain employs TRBV3-1 and TRBJ2-5; 7 bases align to TRBD2. This CDR3 spans 21 amino acids. Germline assignment: CDR1 LGHDT and CDR2 YNNKEL (reference sequence). The trim removed 2 bases at V and 1 base at J, leaving 22 bases unmatched. Written as DNA, the CDR3 is TGTGCCAGCAGCCAATTGAGTTCTCTGCTATTTTCAGCGGGGCCCCAAGAGACCCAGTACTTC. Residues: CASSQLSSLLFSAGPQETQYF.

The V and J genes are TRBV11-1 and TRBJ1-3, with D hard to call. V dropped 4 bases and J dropped 4 bases, with 8 bases sitting between them. The CDR3 length is 13 residues. The germline CDR1 and CDR2 sequences are SGHAT and FQDESV (reference sequence). The CDR3 sequence: CASSSGLGNTIYF. For the CDR3, the DNA is TGTGCCAGCAGCTCCGGACTGGGAAACACCATATATTTT.

The chain joins TRBV5-6 to TRBJ1-1; weak D call: TRBD1 (6 bases). CDR1 SGHDT and CDR2 YYEEEE come from the germline V gene. This CDR3 is built from 13 residues. V lost 0 bases and J 8 bases, leaving 11 bases between the germline ends. CDR3 amino acids: CASSLGPGTEAFF. The CDR3 bases are TGTGCCAGCAGCTTGGGGCCCGGGACAGAAGCTTTCTTT.

This clonotype occurred a few times. The chain is built from TRBV7-2 and TRBJ2-3; D is perhaps TRBD2 (6 bases). The V end lost 3 bases, the J end lost 0 bases, and 10 bases lay between the germline ends. The V gene's germline CDR1 is SGHTA and CDR2 FQGNSA. CDR3 size: 15 residues. CDR3 loop: CASSLDYISTDTQYF. The DNA of the CDR3 is TGTGCCAGCAGCTTGGACTACATCAGCACAGATACGCAGTATTTT.

The V and J genes are TRBV20-1 and TRBJ2-4, with TRBD1 matching 8 bases. With V trimmed by 4 bases and J by 3 bases, 14 bases remained unmatched. The CDR3 has 17 residues. From germline, CDR1 is DFQATT and CDR2 SNEGSKA (reference sequence). The CDR3 reads CSATTGTGSGVKNIQYF. CDR3 nucleotide sequence: TGCAGTGCTACGACCGGGACAGGTTCTGGGGTCAAAAACATTCAGTACTTC.

The chain combines TRBV3-1 with TRBJ2-3; unclear D gene. The V end lost 4 bases, the J end lost 4 bases, and 6 bases lay between the germline ends. Germline V lookup: CDR1 LGHDT, CDR2 YNNKEL (reference sequence). This CDR3 has 12 amino acids. The CDR3 DNA reads TGTGCCAGCAGCCTAGGGTCAGATACGCAGTATTTT. It specifies CASSLGSDTQYF.

CDR3 protein: CASSGERAHPSGANVLTF. CDR3 bases: TGTGCCAGCAGTGGGGAGAGGGCGCATCCCTCTGGGGCCAACGTCCTGACTTTC. The gene calls are TRBV12-3 or TRBV12-4 and TRBJ2-6, with D maybe TRBD2 (5 bases). V was trimmed by 5 bases and J by 0 bases, leaving 17 bases between them. This CDR3 has 18 amino acids.

The table lists this clonotype with many counts. This chain's CDR3 is CASSLVGEYQPQHF. The CDR3 DNA follows: TGTGCCAGCAGCTTAGTGGGGGAGTATCAGCCCCAGCATTTT. The rearrangement links TRBV7-9 to TRBJ1-5; a weak D match, TRBD1 (5 bases). This CDR3 comprises 14 residues. Germline V CDR1 and CDR2: SEHNR, FQNEAQ (reference sequence). Trimming took off 1 base at V and 5 bases at J, with 9 bases between the two ends.

The genes are TRBV27 and TRBJ1-6; 8 bases fit TRBD1. V was clipped by 8 bases and J by 9 bases; unmatched bases: 6. This CDR3 region has 13 residues. From germline, CDR1 is MNHEY and CDR2 SMNVEV (reference sequence). CDR3 sequence: CASPGTGCSPLHF. The DNA for the CDR3 is TGTGCCAGCCCCGGGACAGGTTGTTCACCCCTCCACTTT.

J is TRBJ2-5 and V is TRBV5-1; 7 nucleotides match TRBD2. V lost 4 bases and J lost 3; bases outside the gene matches: 9. The CDR3 loop spans 15 amino acids. Germline V gene lookup returns CDR1 SGHRS and CDR2 YFSETQ. The DNA for the CDR3 is TGCGCCAGCAGCAGGGGTTGGGGACTAAAAGAGACCCAGTACTTC. Its protein is CASSRGWGLKETQYF.

This clonotype was detected a few times. V is TRBV7-2 and J is TRBJ2-3, with D unclear. CDR3 size: 13 residues. Germline loops: CDR1 SGHTA, CDR2 FQGNSA. The V end was cut by 6 bases, the J end by 4 bases, with 11 bases between. DNA of the CDR3: TGTGCCAGCAGTACACAGCCCCCAGATACGCAGTATTTT. Its protein product is CASSTQPPDTQYF.